This TCR beta chain stems from a study of cytotoxic CD8 clonotypes in ibrutinib-treated CLL. Study context: 11 relapsed/refractory, over 14 treatment-naive; roughly 18 IGHV unmutated. Sequencing produced an average of about 260,000 productive templates and 94,082 productive rearrangements per sample.

The CDR3 is 15 amino acids. The germline V and J ends were trimmed by 3 bases and 5 bases, with 18 bases remaining between them. Germline lookup yields CDR1 SGHRS and CDR2 YFSETQ. The study's findings and limits: Increased clonality at ibrutinib response gave way to a return toward baseline at progression. Baseline clonality exceeded age-matched healthy donors and tracked circulating CD8+ T-cell counts.

Notes on this clone: Antigen unknown.

Sequencing was performed with immunoSEQ multiplex PCR; in TCRdb, only in-frame clones are kept and a portion is missing. The profile covers hundreds of thousands of clones, with about 61% appearing a single time and around 6.5% taken by the ten largest. The genes are TRBV5-1 and TRBJ2-7; no reliable D call. This specimen consisted of PBMCs, obtained after 36 months of ibrutinib treatment. The TCR was taken from a human donor with chronic lymphocytic leukemia. CDR3 loop: CASSWMGSPGDEQYF. CDR3 nucleotides: TGCGCCAGCAGCTGGATGGGGTCGCCTGGGGACGAGCAGTACTTC.